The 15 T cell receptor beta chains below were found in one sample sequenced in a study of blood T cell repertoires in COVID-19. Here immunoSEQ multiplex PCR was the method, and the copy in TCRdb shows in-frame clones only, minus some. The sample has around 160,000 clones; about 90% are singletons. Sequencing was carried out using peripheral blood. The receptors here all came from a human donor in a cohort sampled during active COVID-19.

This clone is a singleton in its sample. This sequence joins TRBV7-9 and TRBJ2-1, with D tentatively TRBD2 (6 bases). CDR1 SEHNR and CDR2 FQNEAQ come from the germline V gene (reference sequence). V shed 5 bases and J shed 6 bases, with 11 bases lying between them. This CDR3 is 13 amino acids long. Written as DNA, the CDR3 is TGTGCCAGCAGCCCGGGACTCACCAATGAGCAGTTCTTC. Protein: CASSPGLTNEQFF.

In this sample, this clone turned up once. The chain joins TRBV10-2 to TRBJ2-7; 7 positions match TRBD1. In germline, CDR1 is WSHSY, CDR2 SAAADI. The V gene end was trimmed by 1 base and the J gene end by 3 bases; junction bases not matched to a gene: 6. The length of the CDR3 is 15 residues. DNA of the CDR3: TGCGCCAGCAGTGAGTATAGGGGGACAGACTACGAGCAGTACTTC. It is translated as CASSEYRGTDYEQYF.

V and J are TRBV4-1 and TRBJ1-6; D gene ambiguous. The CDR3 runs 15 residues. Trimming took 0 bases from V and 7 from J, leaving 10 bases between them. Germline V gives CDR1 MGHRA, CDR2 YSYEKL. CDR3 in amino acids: CASSQDHDYNSPLHF. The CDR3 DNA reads TGCGCCAGCAGCCAAGATCACGACTACAATTCACCCCTCCACTTT.

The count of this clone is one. CDR3 sequence: CASSYRVSQQAFF. In nucleotides, the CDR3 is TGTGCCAGCAGTTACAGAGTCTCACAGCAAGCTTTCTTT. The chain recombines TRBV6-2 or TRBV6-3 with TRBJ1-1; no definite D call. The CDR3 covers 13 residues. The germline gives CDR1 MNHEY, CDR2 SVGEGT. The V end lost 2 bases, the J end lost 9 bases, and 13 bases lay between the germline ends.

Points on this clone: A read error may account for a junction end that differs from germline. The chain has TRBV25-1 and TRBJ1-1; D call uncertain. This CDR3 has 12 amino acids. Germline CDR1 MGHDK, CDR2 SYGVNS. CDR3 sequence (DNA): TGTGCCAGCATGAGGGAGAACTCTGAAGCTTTCTTT. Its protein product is CASMRENSEAFF.

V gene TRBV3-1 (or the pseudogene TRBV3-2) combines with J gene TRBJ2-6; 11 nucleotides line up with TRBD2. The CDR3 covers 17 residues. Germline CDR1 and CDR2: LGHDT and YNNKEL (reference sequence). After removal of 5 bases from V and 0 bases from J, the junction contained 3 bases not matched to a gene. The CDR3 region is CASSMTSGDSGANVLTF. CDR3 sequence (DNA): TGTGCCAGCAGCATGACTAGCGGGGACTCTGGGGCCAACGTCCTGACTTTC.

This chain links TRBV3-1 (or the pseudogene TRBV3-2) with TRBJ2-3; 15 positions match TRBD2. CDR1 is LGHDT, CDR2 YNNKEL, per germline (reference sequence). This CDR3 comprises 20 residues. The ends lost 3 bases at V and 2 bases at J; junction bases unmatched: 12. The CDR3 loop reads CASSHSGTSGGHLNTDTQYF. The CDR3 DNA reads TGTGCCAGCAGCCATTCCGGGACTAGCGGGGGGCACCTGAACACAGATACGCAGTATTTT.

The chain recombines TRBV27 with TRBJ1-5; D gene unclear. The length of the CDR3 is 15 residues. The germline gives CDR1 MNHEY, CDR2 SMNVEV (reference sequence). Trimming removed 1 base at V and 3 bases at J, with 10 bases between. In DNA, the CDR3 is TGTGCCAGCAGTTTATTCTCGGGTTTCAATCAGCCCCAGCATTTT. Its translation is CASSLFSGFNQPQHF.

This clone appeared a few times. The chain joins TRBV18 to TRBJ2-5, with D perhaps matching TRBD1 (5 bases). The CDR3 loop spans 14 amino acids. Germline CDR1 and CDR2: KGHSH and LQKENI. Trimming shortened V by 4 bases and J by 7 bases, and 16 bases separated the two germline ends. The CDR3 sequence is CASSRVHPQGTQYF. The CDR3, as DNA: TGTGCCAGCTCACGGGTGCACCCCCAGGGGACCCAGTACTTC.

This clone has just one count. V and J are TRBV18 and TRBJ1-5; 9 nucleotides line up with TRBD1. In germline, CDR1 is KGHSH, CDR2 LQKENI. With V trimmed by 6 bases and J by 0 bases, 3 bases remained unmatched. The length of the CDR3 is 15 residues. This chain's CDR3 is CASSGQGSSNQPQHF. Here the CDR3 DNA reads TGTGCCAGCTCCGGACAGGGGAGTAGCAATCAGCCCCAGCATTTT.

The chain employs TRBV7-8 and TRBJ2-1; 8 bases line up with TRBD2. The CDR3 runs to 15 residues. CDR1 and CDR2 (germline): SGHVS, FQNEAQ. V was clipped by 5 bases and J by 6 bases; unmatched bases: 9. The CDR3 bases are TGTGCCAGCAGCATACGGGGGGGCCTGAGCAATGAGCAGTTCTTC. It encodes CASSIRGGLSNEQFF.

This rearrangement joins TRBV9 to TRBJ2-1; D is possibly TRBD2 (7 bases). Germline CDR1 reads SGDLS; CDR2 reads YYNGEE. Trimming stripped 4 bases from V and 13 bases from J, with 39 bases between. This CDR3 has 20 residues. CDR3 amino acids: CASSRLGGVRKANAHALQFF. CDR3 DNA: TGTGCCAGCAGCCGACTAGGGGGGGTCCGCAAGGCCAATGCCCACGCCCTACAGTTCTTC.

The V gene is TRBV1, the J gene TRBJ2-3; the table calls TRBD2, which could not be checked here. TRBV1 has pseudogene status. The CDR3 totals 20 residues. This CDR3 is CTSSQVNSGRAFVCTDTQYF. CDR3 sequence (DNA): TGCACCAGCAGCCAAGTGAATAGCGGGAGGGCCTTTGTCTGCACAGATACGCAGTATTTT.

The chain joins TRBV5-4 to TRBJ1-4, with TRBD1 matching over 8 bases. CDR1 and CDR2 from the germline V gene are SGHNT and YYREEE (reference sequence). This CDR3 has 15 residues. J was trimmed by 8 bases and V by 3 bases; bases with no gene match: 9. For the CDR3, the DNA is TGTGCCAGCAGCTCGGACAGGGATAAGGGGGAAAAACTGTTTTTT. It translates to CASSSDRDKGEKLFF.

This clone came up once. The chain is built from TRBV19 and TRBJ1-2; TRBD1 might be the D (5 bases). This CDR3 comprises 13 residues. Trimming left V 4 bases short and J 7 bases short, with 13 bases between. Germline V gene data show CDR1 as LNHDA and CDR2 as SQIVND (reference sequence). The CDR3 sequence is CASSSAQVRGYTF. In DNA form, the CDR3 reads TGTGCCAGTAGTAGTGCACAGGTCCGTGGCTACACCTTC.